This T cell receptor (beta chain) came from a study of T cells in localized non-small cell lung cancer. On this clone itself: Antigen: not known.

This CDR3 is 15 amino acids long. Germline CDR1 is SEHNR and CDR2 is FQNEAQ (reference sequence). V lost 1 base to trimming and J lost 5 bases, with 14 bases between them. Points from the study as a whole: The study found T cell clonality highest in uninvolved adjacent lung, above tumor. Longer survival (overall) was linked to higher T cell density in blood. There were a median roughly 60 of the top 100 tumor clones appearing in adjacent lung. A single tumor region was sequenced, leaving heterogeneity possible.

Generated by immunoSEQ multiplex PCR, the TCRdb table keeps only in-frame clones and is missing some. This table holds more than 15,000 clones, about 85% found once. The genes are TRBV7-9 and TRBJ2-5; either TRBD1 or TRBD2 may fit D (5 bases each). The source material was peripheral blood, sampled before any cancer treatment. The TCR originated in a male donor aged 60 or over with stage I lung adenocarcinoma. The CDR3 DNA sequence: TGTGCCAGCAGCTTAGGAGTAGGGACGAGGGAGACCCAGTACTTC. Translation: CASSLGVGTRETQYF.